Listed below are T cell receptor beta chains from one sample, sequenced in a study of blood T cell repertoires in COVID-19. The repertoire was sequenced with immunoSEQ multiplex PCR; TCRdb's copy has only in-frame clones and lacks some. Altogether some 190,000 clones are present, 75% to 85% being singletons, with the ten largest covering around a sixth. Sequencing input: PBMCs or T cells enriched from blood (not recorded which). These receptors originate from a woman aged 45-65 years with acute COVID-19. Each CDR3 is given with its conserved first and last residue. Fields, in order: J gene, clone size, V gene, D gene, CDR3 protein, CDR3 DNA. A D gene is named only where the DNA matches it firmly. Not every row has a clone size; where given, it reads once, few, many or a size class.

>TRBJ1-1|NA|TRBV4-1|NA
CASSQDFSGTRMNTEAFF
TGCGCCAGCAGCCAAGACTTCTCCGGGACACGGATGAACACTGAAGCTTTCTTT
>TRBJ1-5|NA|TRBV5-5|NA
CASSRSLIGADGNQPQHF
TGTGCCAGCAGCCGCTCTCTCATCGGTGCGGATGGCAATCAGCCCCAGCATTTT
>TRBJ1-4|NA|TRBV28|NA
CASSSQGTGRSNEKLFF
TGTGCCAGCAGTTCGCAGGGGACGGGCCGTTCCAATGAAAAACTGTTTTTT
>TRBJ2-2|few|TRBV14|TRBD1
CASSHRTGLNTGELFF
TGTGCCAGCAGCCACCGGACAGGCCTCAACACCGGGGAGCTGTTTTTT
>TRBJ2-2|NA|TRBV6-4|NA
CASSDRGNTGELFF
TGTGCCAGCAGTGACAGGGGGAACACCGGGGAGCTGTTTTTT
>TRBJ2-1|NA|TRBV28|NA
CASNPLGGEQINEQFF
TGTGCCAGCAACCCGTTGGGCGGGGAACAAATCAATGAGCAGTTCTTC
>TRBJ2-1|NA|TRBV5-1|TRBD2
CASRTSGYNEQFF
TGCGCCAGCCGGACTAGCGGCTACAATGAGCAGTTCTTC
>TRBJ1-6|few|TRBV28|NA
CASSLRGSYNSPLHF
TGTGCCAGCAGTTTAAGAGGGTCCTATAATTCACCCCTCCACTTT
>TRBJ1-1|few|TRBV6-5|NA
CASSYSTGGTEAFF
TGTGCCAGCAGTTACTCAACCGGGGGCACTGAAGCTTTCTTT
>TRBJ2-3|NA|TRBV27|TRBD2
CASSFGGGVTDTQYF
TGTGCCAGCAGTTTTGGCGGGGGAGTCACAGATACGCAGTATTTT
>TRBJ1-2|NA|TRBV6-4|TRBD1
CASSPGQGADGYTF
TGTGCCAGCAGCCCGGGACAGGGGGCTGATGGCTACACCTTC
>TRBJ1-5|NA|TRBV27|TRBD1
CASSLGTGQPQHF
TGTGCCAGCAGTTTAGGGACAGGGCAGCCCCAGCATTTT
>TRBJ2-1|NA|TRBV28|TRBD1
CASSLTGVSYNEQFF
TGTGCCAGCAGTTTGACAGGGGTGTCCTACAATGAGCAGTTCTTC
>TRBJ1-2|NA|TRBV28|NA
CASQRGSYGYTF
TGTGCCAGCCAAAGGGGATCCTATGGCTACACCTTC
>TRBJ2-2|few|TRBV6-5|TRBD1
CASKTGSGELFF
TGTGCCAGCAAGACAGGGTCCGGGGAGCTGTTTTTT
>TRBJ1-4|NA|TRBV28|TRBD1
CASSRRQGATNEKLFF
TGTGCCAGCAGTAGACGACAGGGGGCAACTAATGAAAAACTGTTTTTT
>TRBJ1-6|NA|TRBV6-5|TRBD1
CASSYVGQGNNSPLHF
TGTGCCAGCAGTTACGTCGGACAGGGGAATAATTCACCCCTCCACTTT
>TRBJ1-2|NA|TRBV28|NA
CASSFFSLNYGYTF
TGTGCCAGCAGTTTTTTCAGTCTTAACTATGGCTACACCTTC
>TRBJ1-1|NA|TRBV19|NA
CASSIGMGNTEAFF
TGTGCCAGTAGTATCGGGATGGGGAACACTGAAGCTTTCTTT
>TRBJ1-1|NA|TRBV2|NA
CASSGSWSRGEAFF
TGTGCCAGCAGCGGGTCCTGGAGCCGAGGAGAAGCTTTCTTT
>TRBJ1-3|NA|TRBV7-2|TRBD1
CASSWDRFSGNTIYF
TGTGCCAGCAGCTGGGACAGGTTCTCTGGAAACACCATATATTTT
>TRBJ1-1|NA|TRBV7-8|TRBD1
CASSAQGVVNTEAFF
TGTGCCAGCAGCGCCCAGGGGGTTGTGAACACTGAAGCTTTCTTT
>TRBJ2-3|NA|TRBV6-5|NA
CATKQDTNTDTQYF
TGTGCCACTAAACAGGACACGAACACAGATACGCAGTATTTT
>TRBJ1-6|NA|TRBV9|NA
CASSEGLSSYNSPLHF
TGTGCCAGCAGCGAGGGACTTAGCTCCTATAATTCACCCCTCCACTTT
>TRBJ1-6|NA|TRBV7-9|TRBD1
CASSQTGTGGSSYNSPLHF
TGTGCCAGCAGCCAGACCGGGACAGGGGGTAGCTCCTATAATTCACCCCTCCACTTT
>TRBJ2-3|NA|TRBV5-5|TRBD2
CASSVGLAGGPSTDTQYF
TGTGCCAGCAGCGTGGGACTAGCGGGGGGACCCAGCACAGATACGCAGTATTTT
>TRBJ1-4|once|TRBV5-1|NA
CASKETNEKLFF
TGCGCCAGCAAGGAGACTAATGAAAAACTGTTTTTT